This entry concerns a single T cell receptor beta chain. The data stem from a study of cytomegalovirus exposure and HLA in healthy donors. The CDR3 has 16 residues. V shed 2 bases and J 5 bases; nucleotides not matched to a gene: 10. Germline loops: CDR1 SGHTA, CDR2 FQGTGA. The PCR contained 60 Vbeta and 13 Jbeta primers. TCRdb's copy holds only in-frame clones and misses some; the assay was immunoSEQ multiplex PCR. The sample comprises about 110,000 clones, approximately 80% of which are singletons, and around 6% rests with the top ten. The sequenced sample was PBMCs. The chain couples TRBV7-3 to TRBJ2-7; 9 bases match TRBD1. The sequence was collected from a male donor in good health and CMV-seronegative. CDR3 DNA: TGTGCCAGCAGCTTATCACCCGGGACAGGGATCGACGAGCAGTACTTC. Translating it yields CASSLSPGTGIDEQYF.